This TCR beta chain was retrieved from a study of shared clonotypes between healthy human individuals (TCRdb year 2020). For the wider study: The cohort included a few men and a couple of women between 18 and 49 years of age. Per donor, three plates each were used for CD4 naive and CD4 memory, two for CD8 naive, and one for CD8 memory. To estimate repertoire size and how much clonotype sharing occurs between individuals, the study deeply sequenced the blood TCR repertoires of five or six healthy adults. Different laboratories and diverse techniques were used to prepare libraries and sequence TCR repertoires, to increase sequencing depth and limit assay-specific biases. Each donor's leukapheresis produced roughly between roughly 0.85 and 10 billion PBMCs.

The donors were healthy, HIV-negative adults who had no recently reported acute infections or vaccinations. Every donor was a Caucasian adult residing in Nashville, Tennessee, USA. CD4+ T cells were enriched through magnetic negative selection, after which naive cells were positively selected on CD45RA and the remaining negative fraction served as the memory subset. Blood was obtained by leukapheresis, after which PBMCs were separated by Ficoll-Histopaque density gradient centrifugation and cryopreserved in liquid nitrogen vapor phase. Analytical flow cytometry was used to check the purity and quantity of each magnetically sorted T cell population. Genomic DNA was isolated from each sorted fraction and quantified by UV absorbance on a Nanodrop 2000c. The full study reports these points: Larger estimated clonotype richness was generally found for naive subsets than for memory subsets. The small number of donors limited the genetic and exposure-history diversity represented. Sampling was restricted to blood, and TCR repertoires in tissue are likely to differ from TCR repertoires in blood. Compared with non-shared clonotypes, the clonotypes found in all four sorted-subset donors had higher generation probabilities. Across four donors, about 5.2% of naive CD4, approximately 4% of naive CD8, under 2.5% of memory CD4, and 0.3% to 0.45% of memory CD8 clonotypes were shared. Based on pairwise subsampling, the degree of clonotype sharing among donors was expected to be affected by sequencing depth. Even with the large sequencing depth, rarefaction of the sorted-subset datasets indicated that sequencing was incomplete.

As encoded in the germline V gene, CDR1 is MDHEN while CDR2 is SYDVKM. The CDR3 sequence holds 11 residues, the cysteine and phenylalanine included. This entry keeps only the CDR3 DNA: 33 bases, framed from base 1. Worth noting for this clone: The target of this receptor is not known. One end of the junction varies from germline; a read error may be responsible.

TCR CDR3 regions were amplified from genomic DNA by multiplex PCR using the deep immunoSEQ assay. For each cell subset, the extracted genomic DNA was distributed evenly across all wells of several immunoSEQ 96-well plates, and each plate served as one replicate. For sorted subsets, 150 to 250 ng of genomic DNA, equivalent to roughly 30,000 T cell genomes, went into each replicate PCR. Purified libraries were quantified with a Qubit 3.0 fluorometer, sized on a Bioanalyzer 2100, and re-quantified with the KAPA Library Quantification kit. A separate single-read 150-cycle Illumina NextSeq 550 flow cell was used to sequence each immunoSEQ 96-well plate. In the source study's methods: Because the immunoSEQ output held only junctional sequences and lacked quality scores, the filtering could not match the filtering applied to full-length reads. To assign V/J genes and CDR3, sequences were annotated using PyIR, a Python wrapper for IgBLAST v1.9, with IMGT germline references. Any read was removed if the V/J assignment was weak (E-value above 1e-6), the CDR3 was missing, or the read contained stop codons, out-of-frame junctions, or ambiguous translated residues. A V3J clonotype was defined by an identical inferred V gene, J gene, and CDR3 amino acid sequence. The percentage overlap between two repertoires was calculated by dividing the number of shared unique clonotypes by the size of the smaller repertoire. Three approaches were used to assess repertoire richness: RTK rarefaction, the Chao1 estimator, and Recon v2.1 estimates of unobserved clonotypes. OLGA was used to compute generation probabilities for all TCRbeta clonotypes that the gDNA method yielded from a few donors. The source is immuneACCESS, and TCRdb retained only in-frame sequences with V and J called. Part of the clones is not carried over; for the studies checked, unresolved V genes explain less than half of this, and the remainder is unexplained. V and J calls and clone size are given by that table; D and trimming were obtained from the DNA. This sample gives about 1.5 million clones in total; roughly 96% of them show up just once. The ten largest account for approximately 1% of the sample.

The TCR originated in a man aged 30 to 45 in good health. Input material: naive CD4+ T cells sorted from blood. The cell subset or site label, read with the paper, signifies: CD45RA+ positively selected. In this chain, TRBV28 is recombined with TRBJ1-1; the D segment cannot be called with confidence. For the CDR3, the sequence is CASGSREQILF. The bases read TGTGCCAGCGGCTCCCGGGAACAGATCCTTTTT.